A single sample gave rise to the 15 T cell receptor beta chains below, sequenced in a study of T-cell reconstitution after alpha-beta-depleted transplantation in children. Unique molecular identifiers were incorporated when the TCRbeta library was constructed. MiXCR, applied by TCRdb to the PCR reads, yields one record per CDR3 protein. The sample lists 330,000 or so distinct CDR3 sequences; 6% to 10% were seen once. These receptors have no known antigen. Overall study results and limits: T-cell counts and diversity were attributed mostly to newly produced T cells one year after transplant.

The sequencing used peripheral blood, collected 360 days after TCRalphabeta/CD19-depleted stem cell transplant. The source is a female patient between 2 and 10 years old who had a stem cell transplant for Fanconi anemia, so the T cells may come from the graft donor.

CDR3 protein: CASSESIADTQYF. CDR3 nucleotides: TGCGCCAGCAGTGAGTCGATAGCTGATACGCAGTATTTT. This chain joins TRBV10-1 and TRBJ2-3; D is undetermined. Trimming took off 0 bases at V and 6 bases at J, with 7 bases between the two ends. This CDR3 is 13 amino acids long. Germline CDR1 reads WNHNN; CDR2 reads SYGVQD (reference sequence).

This clonotype was counted many times. The chain employs TRBV12-3 or TRBV12-4 and TRBJ2-4; TRBD1 is a possible D gene (6 bases). The V and J ends lost 5 bases and 0 bases respectively, with 11 bases between them. The CDR3 sequence is 15 residues long. The CDR3 spells CASSRQDLAKNIQYF. The CDR3 DNA reads TGTGCCAGCAGTAGACAGGACCTAGCCAAAAACATTCAGTACTTC.

This clonotype was counted only a few times. This chain uses TRBV18 with TRBJ2-1, with D perhaps matching TRBD1 (5 bases). The CDR3 is 13 amino acids. Germline V gene lookup returns CDR1 KGHSH and CDR2 LQKENI. Trimming took 2 bases from V and 7 from J, leaving 9 bases between them. The CDR3 here is CASSPNRLNEQFF. DNA of the CDR3: TGTGCCAGCTCACCAAACAGGTTGAATGAGCAGTTCTTC. Together with reference TRBV18 and TRBJ2-1, the CDR3 gives the full variable domain: NAGVMQNPRHLVRRRGQEARLRCSPMKGHSHVYWYRQLPEEGLKFMVYLQKENIIDESGMPKERFSAEFPKEGPSILRIQQVVRGDSAAYFCASSPNRLNEQFFGPGTRLTVL.

The J gene is TRBJ2-2, the V gene TRBV5-1, with unresolved D. The CDR3 has 18 residues. The germline V and J ends were trimmed by 0 bases and 4 bases, with 19 bases remaining between them. Germline CDR1 and CDR2: SGHRS and YFSETQ. The CDR3 coding sequence is TGCGCCAGCAGCTTGGCCGGGTCCCCCCGGTGGGGCACCGGGGAGCTGTTTTTT. Translation: CASSLAGSPRWGTGELFF. Full variable domain (outside the CDR3, taken from reference TRBV5-1 and TRBJ2-2): KAGVTQTPRYLIKTRGQQVTLSCSPISGHRSVSWYQQTPGQGLQFLFEYFSETQRNKGNFPGRFSGRQFSNSRSEMNVSTLELGDSALYLCASSLAGSPRWGTGELFFGEGSRLTVL.

This clonotype has just a few counts. The CDR3 DNA is TGCAGTATCCGGGGGCCCTACGAGCAGTACTTC. This encodes CSIRGPYEQYF. The chain employs TRBV20-1 and TRBJ2-7; D may match TRBD1 or TRBD2 (6 bases each). V was shortened by 8 bases and J by 2 bases, with 10 bases between the two germline ends. The CDR3 is made up of 11 amino acids. CDR1 and CDR2 from the germline V gene are DFQATT and SNEGSKA (reference sequence).

V gene TRBV14 combines with J gene TRBJ1-1; 7 bases agree with TRBD1. Germline values: CDR1 SGHDN, CDR2 FVKESK. The CDR3 has 15 amino acids. V shed 6 bases, J shed 1 base, and the junction held 8 bases outside the gene matches. Here the CDR3 DNA reads TGTGCCAGCAGGCGACTGGGACAGTCGAACACTGAAGCTTTCTTT. Its protein product is CASRRLGQSNTEAFF.

This clonotype was picked up many times. The chain combines TRBV4-2 with TRBJ2-7; TRBD2 is a possible D gene (5 bases). The V gene lost 1 base and the J gene lost 2 bases, with 12 bases spanning the gap. The CDR3 contains 15 residues. CDR1 is LGHNA, CDR2 YNFKEQ, per germline. CDR3 bases: TGTGCCAGCAGCCAAGGAGTCGAGGGCACCTACGAGCAGTACTTC. This gives the protein CASSQGVEGTYEQYF.

At least ten counts were recorded for this clonotype. The rearrangement uses TRBV20-1 and TRBJ2-3; 9 nucleotides agree with TRBD1. This CDR3 is 14 amino acids long. Germline V gives CDR1 DFQATT, CDR2 SNEGSKA (reference sequence). V lost 4 bases, J lost 2 bases, and 4 bases stayed unmatched. CDR3 bases: TGCAGTGCTAAGGGGACAGGGTTCACAGATACGCAGTATTTT. It yields the protein CSAKGTGFTDTQYF.

This clonotype was detected many times. The chain has TRBV10-3 and TRBJ2-7, with TRBD1 as a possible D gene (6 bases). This CDR3 spans 12 amino acids. The germline CDR1 and CDR2 sequences are ENHRY and SYGVKD. The DNA for the CDR3 is TGTGCCATCAGTGCTGACAGGACCATAAGTGAAGTC. Protein sequence: CAISADRTISEV.

This clonotype was seen many times. This rearrangement joins TRBV4-1 to TRBJ2-1; TRBD2 agrees at 13 bases. Germline CDR1 MGHRA, CDR2 YSYEKL. Trimming cost V 4 bases and J 3 bases; bases outside gene matches: 3. The CDR3 spans 16 residues. CDR3 coding DNA: TGCGCCAGCAGCCGCGGACTAGCGGGAGACTACAATGAGCAGTTCTTC. Its translation: CASSRGLAGDYNEQFF.

This clonotype was seen only a few times. This chain uses TRBV15 with TRBJ2-5; TRBD2 is a possible D gene (6 bases). The V gene's germline CDR1 is LNHNV and CDR2 YYDKDF (reference sequence). The CDR3 consists of 14 residues. Trimming cost V 6 bases and J 9 bases, with 20 bases left between them. Here the CDR3 DNA reads TGTGCCACCAGAAATCGCCTAACCCCGGGGGCCCAGTACTTC. Translated, it gives CATRNRLTPGAQYF.

This clonotype was seen repeatedly, ten times or more. V and J are TRBV20-1 and TRBJ1-2; D is unclear. The V gene lost 2 bases and the J gene lost 3 bases, with 13 bases spanning the gap. CDR1 DFQATT and CDR2 SNEGSKA come from the germline V gene (reference sequence). This CDR3 comprises 14 residues. The CDR3 protein is CSARIGLTYYGYTF. In DNA, the CDR3 is TGCAGTGCTAGAATCGGTTTGACCTACTATGGCTACACCTTC.

J is TRBJ1-2 and V is TRBV5-1; 8 bases align to TRBD1. Losses at the gene ends were 4 bases for V and 3 bases for J; bases not matched to a gene: 14. CDR3 length equals 17 residues. The germline V gene has CDR1 SGHRS and CDR2 YFSETQ. CDR3 nucleotides: TGCGCCAGCAGCACCCCTTCGGGGCAGGGGGCGTACTATGGCTACACCTTC. This encodes CASSTPSGQGAYYGYTF.

This clonotype appeared many times. J is TRBJ2-5 and V is TRBV12-3 or TRBV12-4; 8 bases are a match to TRBD1. There are 13 residues in the CDR3. Trimming at V came to 8 bases and at J to 3 bases, leaving 5 bases not matched to a gene. CDR3 DNA sequence: TGTGCCAGCGGATCGACAGGGGAAGAGACCCAGTACTTC. It translates to CASGSTGEETQYF.

The chain has TRBV6-2 or TRBV6-3 and TRBJ2-6; D assignment may be TRBD1 or TRBD2 (5 bases each). CDR1 is MNHEY and CDR2 is SVGEGT in the germline V gene. V lost 0 bases and J 0 bases, leaving 18 bases between the germline ends. The CDR3 loop spans 20 amino acids. The CDR3: CASSYSLAPGRSSGANVLTF. The DNA of the CDR3 is TGTGCCAGCAGTTACTCGCTAGCCCCGGGACGGAGCTCTGGGGCCAACGTCCTGACTTTC.